What follows are 31 T cell receptor beta chains derived from one specimen sequenced in a study of PD-1 and CTLA-4 blockade in melanoma. Clones were sequenced by immunoSEQ multiplex PCR, and TCRdb holds only the in-frame ones, with some missing. The sample carries approximately 17,000 clones, 70% recorded once. Specimen: CD8+ T cells from peripheral blood, collected from a patient given anti-PD-1 treatment. These receptor sequences come from a human donor with melanoma.

This rearrangement joins TRBV27 to TRBJ1-2; D might be TRBD1 (6 bases). This CDR3 is built from 14 residues. CDR1 and CDR2 (germline): MNHEY, SMNVEV (reference sequence). Trimming took off 6 bases at V and 4 bases at J, with 15 bases between the two ends. This chain's CDR3 is CASRTPGTLYGYTF. In DNA form, the CDR3 reads TGTGCCAGCAGGACACCGGGGACACTCTATGGCTACACCTTC.

The chain combines TRBV5-8 with TRBJ1-2, with TRBD1 matching over 7 bases. CDR1 and CDR2 (germline): SGHTS, YDEGEE. Trimming removed 5 bases from V and 0 bases from J; junction bases left unmatched: 4. CDR3 length: 14 amino acids. In DNA form, the CDR3 reads TGTGCCAGCAGACCACAGGGGACTAACTATGGCTACACCTTC. Its protein is CASRPQGTNYGYTF.

The chain recombines TRBV5-1 with TRBJ1-3; no reliable D call. The CDR3 has 11 amino acids. Germline V lookup: CDR1 SGHRS, CDR2 YFSETQ. V lost 2 bases and J 4 bases, leaving 1 base between the germline ends. This CDR3 is CASSFGNTIYF. In DNA form, the CDR3 reads TGCGCCAGCAGCTTCGGAAACACCATATATTTT.

The chain employs TRBV5-1 and TRBJ1-6, with TRBD1 as a possible D gene (5 bases). The CDR3 extends over 15 amino acids. Trimming stripped 3 bases from V and 5 bases from J, with 12 bases between. CDR1 is SGHRS, CDR2 YFSETQ, per germline. CDR3 nucleotides: TGCGCCAGCAGCTCCCGGGACCCGGATAATTCACCCCTCCACTTT. Residues: CASSSRDPDNSPLHF.

The chain has TRBV27 and TRBJ2-1; D not certain. CDR3 size: 14 residues. Germline CDR1 is MNHEY and CDR2 is SMNVEV (reference sequence). The V gene lost 2 bases and the J gene lost 6 bases, with 11 bases spanning the gap. Here the CDR3 reads CASSLAMKGNEQFF. Here the CDR3 DNA reads TGTGCCAGCAGTTTAGCTATGAAGGGCAATGAGCAGTTCTTC.

The rearrangement joins TRBV6-5 to TRBJ2-1; a possible D gene is TRBD2 (5 bases). CDR3 length equals 15 residues. V was cut by 7 bases and J by 0 bases, with 13 bases left in between. Germline CDR1 MNHEY, CDR2 SVGAGI. In DNA form, the CDR3 reads TGTGCCAGCAAAGAGGAGGAAAGCTCCTACAATGAGCAGTTCTTC. It specifies CASKEEESSYNEQFF.

CDR3 loop: CASSVGVRIGNDYEQYF. In DNA, the CDR3 is TGTGCCAGCAGCGTAGGAGTTAGGATAGGGAATGACTACGAGCAGTACTTC. The chain is built from TRBV9 and TRBJ2-7; D gene uncertain. CDR1 is SGDLS, CDR2 YYNGEE, per germline. This CDR3 region has 17 residues. With 0 bases removed from V and 3 bases from J, the gap between germline ends came to 19 bases.

The chain recombines TRBV19 with TRBJ1-2; TRBD1 aligns across 8 bases. From germline, CDR1 is LNHDA and CDR2 SQIVND (reference sequence). The CDR3 consists of 14 residues. V was pared by 7 bases and J by 3 bases, with 7 bases of the junction left unmatched. The CDR3 sequence is CASTPGGRHYGYTF. The CDR3, as DNA: TGTGCCAGTACCCCAGGGGGCAGGCACTATGGCTACACCTTC.

The gene calls are TRBV6-1 and TRBJ2-3, with 7 positions matching TRBD1. This CDR3 spans 16 amino acids. The trim removed 2 bases at V and 5 bases at J, leaving 10 bases unmatched. Germline values: CDR1 MNHNS, CDR2 SASEGT. CDR3 region: CASSEYAGGIGDTQYF. Here the CDR3 DNA reads TGTGCCAGCAGTGAATATGCAGGGGGAATCGGAGATACGCAGTATTTT.

The table lists this clone with a few counts. The gene calls are TRBV27 and TRBJ2-3; the match to TRBD2 covers 8 bases. Germline V lookup: CDR1 MNHEY, CDR2 SMNVEV (reference sequence). The ends lost 1 base at V and 4 bases at J; junction bases unmatched: 4. The CDR3 spans 15 residues. For the CDR3, the DNA is TGTGCCAGCAGTTTATACGGGGGGGCCGCAGATACGCAGTATTTT. Protein sequence: CASSLYGGAADTQYF.

This chain uses TRBV4-1 with TRBJ2-1, with D tentatively TRBD2 (5 bases). Germline loops: CDR1 MGHRA, CDR2 YSYEKL. V gave up 0 bases and J gave up 5 bases, with 14 bases separating them. The CDR3 runs 16 residues. The CDR3 DNA is TGCGCCAGCAGCCAAGACGAGGGATCCCCCGACAATGAGCAGTTCTTC. This translates into CASSQDEGSPDNEQFF.

V gene TRBV7-9 combines with J gene TRBJ1-4; weak D call: TRBD1 (6 bases). The CDR3 is made up of 15 amino acids. Per germline, CDR1 SEHNR and CDR2 FQNEAQ (reference sequence). Trimming cost V 1 base and J 10 bases, with 16 bases left between them. CDR3 amino acids: CASSLVQGRKGKLFF. Here the CDR3 DNA reads TGTGCCAGCAGCTTAGTACAGGGTAGAAAAGGAAAACTGTTTTTT.

This clone was picked up a small number of times. This chain joins TRBV27 and TRBJ2-5; 9 bases are shared with TRBD2. This CDR3 has 15 residues. CDR1 is MNHEY, CDR2 SMNVEV, per germline (reference sequence). V was pared by 4 bases and J by 0 bases, with 3 bases of the junction left unmatched. The CDR3 protein is CASSWLAGDQETQYF. In DNA, the CDR3 is TGTGCCAGCAGTTGGTTAGCGGGAGACCAAGAGACCCAGTACTTC.

This chain connects TRBV10-3 to TRBJ2-2; the D call may be TRBD1 or TRBD2 (5 bases each). Germline V gene data show CDR1 as ENHRY and CDR2 as SYGVKD. This CDR3 region has 16 residues. Trimming took 3 bases from V and 1 from J, leaving 12 bases between them. DNA of the CDR3: TGTGCCATCAGTGACTCGGGGCGCCTGAACACCGGGGAGCTGTTTTTT. The encoded protein is CAISDSGRLNTGELFF.

This clone was seen a few times. The gene calls are TRBV7-2 and TRBJ2-5, with 7 bases fitting TRBD1. Germline V lookup: CDR1 SGHTA, CDR2 FQGNSA. V gave up 3 bases and J gave up 4 bases; unmatched junction bases: 5. The CDR3 is 14 amino acids. The DNA of the CDR3 is TGTGCCAGCAGCTTGCTCACAGGGGCAGAGACCCAGTACTTC. It is translated as CASSLLTGAETQYF.

The chain carries TRBV7-8 and TRBJ1-5; tentatively, D is TRBD1 (5 bases). The CDR3 spans 14 residues. Trimming stripped 1 base from V and 7 bases from J, with 11 bases between. CDR1 SGHVS and CDR2 FQNEAQ come from the germline V gene. The CDR3 DNA reads as TGTGCCAGCAGCTTAGACAGGAGCGGCCAGCCCCAGCATTTT. Its protein is CASSLDRSGQPQHF.

This chain links TRBV24-1 with TRBJ2-7; tentatively, D is TRBD1 (6 bases). The V gene's germline CDR1 is KGHDR and CDR2 SFDVKD. V was pared by 4 bases and J by 0 bases, with 12 bases between. The CDR3 has 15 amino acids. CDR3 residues: CATSDPKDSSYEQYF. The CDR3, as DNA: TGTGCCACCAGTGACCCTAAGGACAGCTCCTACGAGCAGTACTTC.

The V call is TRBV30, the J call TRBJ1-3, with TRBD1 matching over 7 bases. Germline CDR1 reads GTSNPN; CDR2 reads SVGIG (reference sequence). Germline trimming cut 2 bases from V and 0 bases from J; bases unmatched to any gene: 4. CDR3 length: 15 residues. The DNA of the CDR3 is TGTGCCTGGAGTTTGGACAGGATCTCTGGAAACACCATATATTTT. Its translation: CAWSLDRISGNTIYF.

This chain joins TRBV14 and TRBJ2-7, with TRBD2 as a possible D gene (6 bases). The germline gives CDR1 SGHDN, CDR2 FVKESK. The V and J ends lost 1 base and 5 bases respectively, with 12 bases between them. The CDR3 consists of 14 residues. The CDR3 sequence is CASSQVSGRNEQYF. The CDR3 DNA sequence: TGTGCCAGCAGCCAAGTGTCAGGGAGGAACGAGCAGTACTTC.

V is TRBV4-1 and J is TRBJ2-1; D gene ambiguous. V gave up 4 bases and J gave up 8 bases, with 6 bases separating them. CDR3 length equals 11 residues. Germline-derived CDR1 and CDR2 are MGHRA and YSYEKL. This chain's CDR3 is CASSLSHEQFF. The CDR3 nucleotides are TGCGCCAGCAGCCTCAGCCATGAGCAGTTCTTC.

This chain uses TRBV19 with TRBJ2-7; 7 nucleotides align to TRBD2. V gave up 4 bases and J gave up 4 bases; unmatched junction bases: 7. This CDR3 spans 14 amino acids. Germline CDR1 and CDR2: LNHDA and SQIVND (reference sequence). For the CDR3, the DNA is TGTGCCAGTAGTACCCTCACCGGGGGGTACGAGCAGTACTTC. It encodes CASSTLTGGYEQYF.

Comment on this clone: At one end, the junction sequence differs from germline, possibly due to a read error. The chain carries TRBV7-7 and TRBJ2-5; maybe TRBD2 (7 bases). CDR1 and CDR2 from the germline V gene are SSHAT and FNYEAQ (reference sequence). This CDR3 region has 18 residues. CDR3 coding DNA: TGTGCTAGCAGCTTAGGGGGGGAGAGCGGACAGAACCAAGAGACCCAGTACTTC. It yields the protein CASSLGGESGQNQETQYF.

The rearrangement links TRBV24-1 to TRBJ1-1; unclear D gene. With 7 bases removed from V and 5 bases from J, the gap between germline ends came to 13 bases. The CDR3 has 13 residues. The germline V gene encodes CDR1 KGHDR and CDR2 SFDVKD. CDR3 nucleotide sequence: TGTGCCACCAGCAAAGAGGGATGGACTGAAGCTTTCTTT. It specifies CATSKEGWTEAFF.

This clone is judged medium-sized. V gene TRBV19 combines with J gene TRBJ1-1, with 8 bases fitting TRBD1. The CDR3 has 15 amino acids. After removal of 1 base from V and 7 bases from J, the junction contained 8 bases not matched to a gene. Germline-derived CDR1 and CDR2 are LNHDA and SQIVND (reference sequence). This CDR3 reads CASSIALGQDYEAFF. CDR3 DNA sequence: TGTGCCAGTAGTATAGCCCTGGGACAGGACTATGAAGCTTTCTTT.

J is TRBJ1-2 and V is TRBV19; no definite D call. The ends were cut back, 4 bases at V and 5 bases at J, with 17 bases in the middle. This CDR3 has 15 amino acids. CDR1 and CDR2 (germline): LNHDA, SQIVND (reference sequence). The CDR3: CASSTIDSWRYGYTF. In nucleotides, the CDR3 is TGTGCCAGTAGTACCATTGACTCCTGGAGGTATGGCTACACCTTC.

The J gene is TRBJ1-5, the V gene TRBV19; D remains ambiguous. Germline lookup yields CDR1 LNHDA and CDR2 SQIVND (reference sequence). Trimming left V 5 bases short and J 0 bases short, with 5 bases between. This CDR3 spans 13 amino acids. The DNA for the CDR3 is TGTGCCAGTAGTTACCTTAGCAATCAGCCCCAGCATTTT. Its protein product is CASSYLSNQPQHF. Variable domain in full (rest from reference TRBV19 and TRBJ1-5): DGGITQSPKYLFRKEGQNVTLSCEQNLNHDAMYWYRQDPGQGLRLIYYSQIVNDFQKGDIAEGYSVSREKKESFPLTVTSAQKNPTAFYLCASSYLSNQPQHFGDGTRLSIL.

This chain uses TRBV29-1 with TRBJ1-1; D is ambiguous. V was trimmed by 4 bases and J by 5 bases, leaving 11 bases between them. Looked up from germline, CDR1 is SQVTM and CDR2 is ANQGSEA. There are 12 residues in the CDR3. The CDR3 bases are TGCAGCGTTGCGGCCCCGGGGACTGAAGCTTTCTTT. Protein product: CSVAAPGTEAFF.

This sequence joins TRBV2 and TRBJ2-3; 15 bases line up with TRBD2. The V gene end was trimmed by 4 bases and the J gene end by 2 bases; junction bases not matched to a gene: 4. Germline V gene data show CDR1 as SNHLY and CDR2 as FYNNEI. The CDR3 loop spans 17 amino acids. The CDR3 loop is CASSGGLAGGNTDTQYF. CDR3 nucleotide sequence: TGTGCCAGCAGTGGAGGACTAGCGGGGGGGAACACAGATACGCAGTATTTT.

The rearrangement joins TRBV6-5 to TRBJ2-7; the D gene is possibly TRBD1 (6 bases). The CDR3 totals 15 residues. Deletions cut 0 bases from V and 2 bases from J, with 11 bases between. Germline CDR1 reads MNHEY; CDR2 reads SVGAGI. The CDR3 protein is CASSYSGGRTYEQYF. The CDR3, as DNA: TGTGCCAGCAGTTACTCTGGGGGCCGGACCTACGAGCAGTACTTC.

This clone was recorded only once. The chain carries TRBV7-9 and TRBJ1-2; D unresolved. CDR1 and CDR2 (germline): SEHNR, FQNEAQ (reference sequence). The CDR3 is 13 residues long. The ends were cut back, 5 bases at V and 6 bases at J, with 13 bases in the middle. The CDR3 is CASSEDWVDGYTF. Written as DNA, the CDR3 is TGTGCCAGCAGCGAGGACTGGGTTGATGGCTACACCTTC.

This chain links TRBV19 with TRBJ2-1; maybe TRBD2 (5 bases). Looked up from germline, CDR1 is LNHDA and CDR2 is SQIVND (reference sequence). This CDR3 region has 12 residues. V dropped 4 bases and J dropped 6 bases, with 7 bases sitting between them. This CDR3 is CASSTLGNEQFF. The CDR3 nucleotides read TGTGCCAGTAGTACACTAGGCAATGAGCAGTTCTTC. Filled out from reference TRBV19 and TRBJ2-1, the complete variable domain reads DGGITQSPKYLFRKEGQNVTLSCEQNLNHDAMYWYRQDPGQGLRLIYYSQIVNDFQKGDIAEGYSVSREKKESFPLTVTSAQKNPTAFYLCASSTLGNEQFFGPGTRLTVL.